This TCR beta chain was profiled in a study of CD8 T cells in Susac syndrome. For the study at large: About 6 sequenced Susac syndrome patients had clinically active disease, while eight or nine were in remission. Treatment status at blood draw for the Susac syndrome patients was therapy-naive, corticosteroids, or intravenous immunoglobulin alone.

Points from the study as a whole: When the CD4+ T cell repertoires of patients with Susac syndrome were examined, they did not show any clonal expansion.

As to this clonotype: Its antigen remains unknown.

CD8+ and CD4+ T cells taken from blood had their TCR beta sequenced. Random hexamers primed reverse transcription of about 0.5 to 1 ug RNA. TCRdb independently ran MiXCR on the immunoSEQ multiplex PCR reads; one entry per CDR3 protein. The table lists roughly 130,000 distinct CDR3 sequences, 96% of them singletons. Trimming took 6 bases from V and 2 from J, leaving 16 bases between them. CDR3 length equals 14 residues. Germline loops: CDR1 SQVTM, CDR2 ANQGSEA. This TCR was sampled from a human donor with Susac syndrome. Sequenced input: CD4+ T cells from PBMCs. The chain recombines TRBV29-1 with TRBJ1-2; D possibly corresponds to TRBD1 (6 bases). CDR3 sequence reads: CSVGGAEANYGYTF. The CDR3 bases are TGCAGCGTGGGGGGCGCTGAGGCGAACTATGGCTACACCTTC.